The sequence of this T cell receptor (beta chain) was determined in a study of T cells in Graves' hyperthyroidism and ophthalmopathy. It was considered stable Graves' hyperthyroidism when ophthalmopathy did not progress within 18 months. Amplification of TCR beta CDR3 regions was performed using RNA transcripts as template. The HTBI set primed first-round TCR CDR3 RT-PCR. Each CDR3 protein is one row after TCRdb ran MiXCR on the multiplex PCR reads. This sample carries some 770,000 distinct CDR3 sequences, around 17% of them seen once, and the ten largest clones take 8.4%. This clonotype was counted at least ten times. The CDR3 spans 11 residues. With 3 bases removed from V and 6 bases from J, the gap between germline ends came to 6 bases.

Input material: blood. This receptor was obtained from a man younger than 35 with Graves' hyperthyroidism. The rearrangement joins TRBV12-3 or TRBV12-4 to TRBJ2-7, with no clear D. Here the CDR3 reads CASSLGIEQYF. Here the CDR3 DNA reads TGTGCCAGCAGTTTGGGAATCGAGCAGTACTTC.